This entry concerns a single T cell receptor (beta chain). The data derive from a study of T cell changes during pregnancy in multiple sclerosis. Germline CDR1 and CDR2: LNHDA and SQIVND (reference sequence). This CDR3 region has 15 residues. Trimming took off 3 bases at V and 4 bases at J, with 15 bases between the two ends. This table comes from immunoSEQ multiplex PCR, and its TCRdb copy is limited to in-frame clones, with some not included. The sample lists 40,000 to 50,000 clones; about nine tenths were seen once. The clonotype was recovered from a female donor with multiple sclerosis, enrolled in a pregnancy study. V gene TRBV19 combines with J gene TRBJ1-2; a possible D gene is TRBD1 (5 bases). Sample: CD4+ T cells from peripheral blood mononuclear cells, taken in the first trimester of pregnancy. The CDR3 coding sequence is TGTGCCAGTAGTATGGTCCCACAGGCCCGCTATGGCTACACCTTC. Residues: CASSMVPQARYGYTF.